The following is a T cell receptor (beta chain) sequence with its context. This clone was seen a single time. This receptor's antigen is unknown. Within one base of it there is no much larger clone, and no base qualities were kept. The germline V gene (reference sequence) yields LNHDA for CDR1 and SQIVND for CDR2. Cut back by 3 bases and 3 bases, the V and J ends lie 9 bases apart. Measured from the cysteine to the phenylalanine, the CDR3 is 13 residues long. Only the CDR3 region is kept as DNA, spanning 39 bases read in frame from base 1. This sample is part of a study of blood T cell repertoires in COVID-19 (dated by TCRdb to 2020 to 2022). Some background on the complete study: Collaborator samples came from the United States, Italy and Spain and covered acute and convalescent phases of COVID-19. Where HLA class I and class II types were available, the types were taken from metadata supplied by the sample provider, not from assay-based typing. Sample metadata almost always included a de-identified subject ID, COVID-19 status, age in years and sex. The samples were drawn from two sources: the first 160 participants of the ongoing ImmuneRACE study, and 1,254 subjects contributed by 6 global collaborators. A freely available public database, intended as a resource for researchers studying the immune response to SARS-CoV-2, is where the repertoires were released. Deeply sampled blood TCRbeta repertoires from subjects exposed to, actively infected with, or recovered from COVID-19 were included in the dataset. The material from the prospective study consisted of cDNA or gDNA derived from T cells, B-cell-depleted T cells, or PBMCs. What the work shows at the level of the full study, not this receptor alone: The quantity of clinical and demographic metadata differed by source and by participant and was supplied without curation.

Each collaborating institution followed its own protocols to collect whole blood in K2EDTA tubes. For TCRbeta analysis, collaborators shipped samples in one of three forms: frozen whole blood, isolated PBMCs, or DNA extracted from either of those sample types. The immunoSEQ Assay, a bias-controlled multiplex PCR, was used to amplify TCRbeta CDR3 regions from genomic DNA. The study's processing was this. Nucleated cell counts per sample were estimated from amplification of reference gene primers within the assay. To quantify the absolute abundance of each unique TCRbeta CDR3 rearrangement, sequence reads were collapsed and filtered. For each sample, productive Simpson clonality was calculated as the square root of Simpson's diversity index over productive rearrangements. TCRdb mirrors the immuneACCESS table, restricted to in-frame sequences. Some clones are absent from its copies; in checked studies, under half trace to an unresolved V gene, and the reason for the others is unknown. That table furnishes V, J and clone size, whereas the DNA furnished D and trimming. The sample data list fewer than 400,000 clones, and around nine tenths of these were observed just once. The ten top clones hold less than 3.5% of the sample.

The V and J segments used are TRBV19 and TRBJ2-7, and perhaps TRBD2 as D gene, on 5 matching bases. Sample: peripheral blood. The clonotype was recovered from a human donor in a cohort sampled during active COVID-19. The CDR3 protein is CASSIGLIYEQYF. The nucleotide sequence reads TGTGCCAGTAGTATTGGACTGATCTACGAGCAGTACTTC.